This T cell receptor beta chain was sequenced during a study of blood T cell repertoires in COVID-19. Only in-frame clones appear in the TCRdb table, and some are missing; sequencing was by immunoSEQ multiplex PCR. The sample lists 100,000 to 150,000 clones; approximately 88% were seen once. Trimming removed 4 bases at V and 6 bases at J, with 19 bases between. This CDR3 comprises 16 residues. Germline V gene data show CDR1 as LGHDT and CDR2 as YNNKEL (reference sequence). This chain joins TRBV3-1 (or the pseudogene TRBV3-2) and TRBJ2-1; perhaps TRBD2 as D (6 bases). The receptor was isolated from a man over 45 with acute or convalescent COVID-19. Sequencing used peripheral blood. CDR3 protein: CASSRRAAGRSNEQFF. In DNA form, the CDR3 reads TGTGCCAGCAGCCGAAGGGCCGCGGGGAGGAGCAATGAGCAGTTCTTC.